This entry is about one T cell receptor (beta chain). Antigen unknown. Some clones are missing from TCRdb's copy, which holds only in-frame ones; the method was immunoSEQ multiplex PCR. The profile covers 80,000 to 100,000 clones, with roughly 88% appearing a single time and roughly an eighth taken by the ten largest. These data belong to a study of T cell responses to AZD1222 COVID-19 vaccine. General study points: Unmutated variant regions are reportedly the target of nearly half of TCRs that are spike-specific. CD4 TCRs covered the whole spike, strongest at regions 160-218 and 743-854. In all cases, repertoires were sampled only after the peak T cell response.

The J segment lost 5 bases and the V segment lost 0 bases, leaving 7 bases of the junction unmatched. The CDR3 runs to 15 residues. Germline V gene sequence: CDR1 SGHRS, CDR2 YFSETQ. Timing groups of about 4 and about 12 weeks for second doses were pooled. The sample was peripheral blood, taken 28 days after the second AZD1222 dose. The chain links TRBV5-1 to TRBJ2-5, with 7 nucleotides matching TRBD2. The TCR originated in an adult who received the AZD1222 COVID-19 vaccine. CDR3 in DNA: TGCGCCAGCAGCTTGGGAGGTGCGGGGGTGGAGACCCAGTACTTC. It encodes CASSLGGAGVETQYF.